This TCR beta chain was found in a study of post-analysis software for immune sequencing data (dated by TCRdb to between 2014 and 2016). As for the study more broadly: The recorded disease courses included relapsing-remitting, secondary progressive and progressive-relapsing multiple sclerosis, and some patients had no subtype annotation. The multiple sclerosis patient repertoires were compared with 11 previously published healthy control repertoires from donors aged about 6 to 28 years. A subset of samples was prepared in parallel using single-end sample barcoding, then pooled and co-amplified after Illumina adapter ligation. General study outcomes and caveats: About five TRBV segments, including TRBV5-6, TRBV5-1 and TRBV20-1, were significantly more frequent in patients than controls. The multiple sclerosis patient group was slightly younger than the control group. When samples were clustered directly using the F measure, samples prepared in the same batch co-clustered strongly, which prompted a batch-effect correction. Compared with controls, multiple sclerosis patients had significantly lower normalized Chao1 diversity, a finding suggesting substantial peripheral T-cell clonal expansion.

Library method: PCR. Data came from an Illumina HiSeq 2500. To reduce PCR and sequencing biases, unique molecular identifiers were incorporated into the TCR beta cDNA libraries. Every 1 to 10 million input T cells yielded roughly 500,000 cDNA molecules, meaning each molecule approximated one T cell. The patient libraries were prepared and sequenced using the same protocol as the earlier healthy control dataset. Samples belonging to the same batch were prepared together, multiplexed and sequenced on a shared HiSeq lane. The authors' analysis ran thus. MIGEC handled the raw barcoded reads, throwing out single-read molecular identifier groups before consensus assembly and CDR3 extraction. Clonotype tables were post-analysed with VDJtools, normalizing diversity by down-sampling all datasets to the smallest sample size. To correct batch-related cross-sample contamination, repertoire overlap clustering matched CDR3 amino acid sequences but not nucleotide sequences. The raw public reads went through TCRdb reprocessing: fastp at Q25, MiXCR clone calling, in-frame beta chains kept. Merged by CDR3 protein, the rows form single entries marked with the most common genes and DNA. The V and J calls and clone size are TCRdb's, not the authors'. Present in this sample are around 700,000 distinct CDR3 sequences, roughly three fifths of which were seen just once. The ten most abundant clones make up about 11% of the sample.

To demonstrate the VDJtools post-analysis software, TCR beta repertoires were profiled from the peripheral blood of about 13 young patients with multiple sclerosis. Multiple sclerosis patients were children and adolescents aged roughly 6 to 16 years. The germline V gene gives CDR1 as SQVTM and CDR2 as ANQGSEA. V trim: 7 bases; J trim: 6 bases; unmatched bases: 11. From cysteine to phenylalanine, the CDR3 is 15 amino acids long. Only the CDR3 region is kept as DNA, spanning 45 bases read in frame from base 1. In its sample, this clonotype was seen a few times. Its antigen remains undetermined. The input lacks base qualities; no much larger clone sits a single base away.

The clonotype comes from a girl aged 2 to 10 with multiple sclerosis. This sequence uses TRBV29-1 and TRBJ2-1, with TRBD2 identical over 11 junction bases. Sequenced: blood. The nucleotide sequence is TGCAGCGCCTCAACTAGCGGGAGCGATCTCAATGAGCAGTTCTTC. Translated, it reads CSASTSGSDLNEQFF.